Following are 7 T cell receptor beta chains from one sample sequenced in a study of immune heterogeneity within non-small cell lung tumors. Bulk tumor gDNA, roughly 600 ng per sample, served as the TCR template. Far-apart biopsies, several per primary tumor, were taken during surgery. Before undergoing curative surgery, patients had newly diagnosed non-small cell lung cancer that was untreated. Amplification of the TCR beta CDR3 was achieved through multiplex PCR with 32 V and 13 J primers. TCRdb re-derived calls from the multiplex PCR reads in MiXCR, one entry per CDR3 protein. The sample holds over 25,000 distinct CDR3 sequences, 28% seen once. Sequencing was carried out using lung tumor tissue. The receptors here all came from a man in his forties with non-small cell lung cancer.

The V gene is TRBV9, the J gene TRBJ2-7; no clear D. The CDR3 totals 14 residues. Deletions cut 0 bases from V and 8 bases from J, with 15 bases between. Germline V lookup: CDR1 SGDLS, CDR2 YYNGEE. The CDR3 DNA follows: TGTGCCAGCAGCGTAGACCCTTTACCGGGCAAGCAGTACTTC. It yields the protein CASSVDPLPGKQYF.

This clonotype is judged medium-sized. The chain employs TRBV12-3 or TRBV12-4 and TRBJ2-2; unclear D gene. The CDR3 covers 11 residues. Trimming took off 4 bases at V and 11 bases at J, with 8 bases between the two ends. The CDR3 here is CASSSTHELFF. CDR3 nucleotide sequence: TGTGCCAGCAGTTCTACCCACGAGCTGTTTTTT.

The sample holds many counts of this clonotype. The rearrangement uses TRBV7-3 and TRBJ1-2, with TRBD1 as a possible D gene (5 bases). The V gene's germline CDR1 is SGHTA and CDR2 FQGTGA. This CDR3 region has 14 residues. V was shortened by 5 bases and J by 2 bases, with 12 bases between the two germline ends. CDR3 amino acids: CASSPGAGNYGYTF. The CDR3 DNA is TGTGCCAGCAGCCCTGGGGCAGGCAACTATGGCTACACCTTC.

On this clonotype: An end of the junction does not agree with germline; a read error may underlie this. The V and J genes are TRBV5-5 and TRBJ1-2; 7 nucleotides line up with TRBD1. The germline gives CDR1 SGHKS, CDR2 YYEKEE (reference sequence). CDR3 length: 14 amino acids. The DNA of the CDR3 is TGTGCCAGCAGCTTGGGACAGGGAGTATTGGGCTGCACCTTC. Protein: CASSLGQGVLGCTF.

This clonotype has ten or more counts. V is TRBV11-3 and J is TRBJ1-2; D perhaps matches TRBD1 (5 bases). V was shortened by 4 bases and J by 3 bases, with 15 bases between the two germline ends. Per germline, CDR1 SGHNT and CDR2 YENEEA. This CDR3 spans 15 amino acids. CDR3 DNA: TGTGCCAGCAGCTCCTTAGCGGGACCGGACTATGGCTACACCTTC. Amino acid sequence: CASSSLAGPDYGYTF.

On this clonotype: A junction boundary mismatches the germline segment, possibly from a read error. The chain employs TRBV18 and TRBJ2-3; D uncertain. Germline V gene lookup returns CDR1 KGHSH and CDR2 LQKENI. The CDR3 covers 11 residues. The chain's CDR3 is CASSLTDTEYF. In DNA form, the CDR3 reads TGTGCCAGCTCACTCACAGATACGGAGTATTTT.

Details on this clonotype: A read error may be the cause here, since a much bigger clone is one base away. The chain joins TRBV20-1 to TRBJ2-7; 7 bases line up with TRBD2. The CDR3 consists of 11 residues. Looked up from germline, CDR1 is DFQATT and CDR2 is SNEGSKA (reference sequence). Trimming took 6 bases from V and 3 from J; bases not matched to a gene: 2. The CDR3 sequence: CSARGSYEQYF. The CDR3 coding sequence is TGCAGTGCGCGGGGGAGCTACGAGCAGTACTTC.